This is a list of T cell receptor beta chains from one sample in a study of shared clonotypes between healthy human individuals. Assay: immunoSEQ multiplex PCR; the TCRdb copy retains only in-frame clones and omits some. The sample holds 1 million to 1.2 million clones, 60% to 85% seen once. Input material: memory CD4+ T cells from PBMCs. These receptors were obtained from a man younger than 35 in good health. Some clones in this sample may be carry-over from other donors' samples. CDR3s include the opening cysteine and the closing phenylalanine or tryptophan. Fields, in order: D gene, V gene, J gene, CDR3 protein. A D gene is named only where the DNA matches it firmly.

D gene: TRBD2; V gene: TRBV7-9; J gene: TRBJ2-5; CDR3 protein: CASSPSGRARQETQYF
D gene: TRBD2; V gene: TRBV4-1; J gene: TRBJ2-7; CDR3 protein: CASSQPTSGTSDRRQYF
D gene: TRBD1; V gene: TRBV19; J gene: TRBJ2-6; CDR3 protein: CASAINRDRGSSGANVLTF
D gene: .; V gene: TRBV6-5; J gene: TRBJ2-1; CDR3 protein: CASSYRGGAVHNEQFF
D gene: .; V gene: TRBV2; J gene: TRBJ2-1; CDR3 protein: CASSRDVAYNEQFF
D gene: TRBD1; V gene: TRBV28; J gene: TRBJ1-2; CDR3 protein: CASSSLQGTNYGYTF
D gene: .; V gene: TRBV7-3; J gene: TRBJ2-1; CDR3 protein: CASSLVWNHEQFF
D gene: .; V gene: TRBV9; J gene: TRBJ2-1; CDR3 protein: CASSVGGASYNEQFF
D gene: .; V gene: TRBV2; J gene: TRBJ1-2; CDR3 protein: CASSEWSSNYGYTF
D gene: .; V gene: TRBV5-4; J gene: TRBJ2-7; CDR3 protein: CASSLARGAGSYEQYF
D gene: .; V gene: TRBV5-1; J gene: TRBJ2-7; CDR3 protein: CASSKGVDEQYF
D gene: TRBD1; V gene: TRBV7-2; J gene: TRBJ1-2; CDR3 protein: CASSSTGGAYYGYTF
D gene: TRBD2; V gene: TRBV6-1; J gene: .; CDR3 protein: CASKEAGGPYEQYF
D gene: .; V gene: TRBV18; J gene: TRBJ2-5; CDR3 protein: CASSTTGGGETQYF
D gene: .; V gene: TRBV14; J gene: TRBJ2-7; CDR3 protein: CASEQSRGSEQYF
D gene: .; V gene: TRBV11-2; J gene: TRBJ1-2; CDR3 protein: CASSTGAPTPNYGYTF
D gene: .; V gene: TRBV7-3; J gene: TRBJ1-1; CDR3 protein: CASRSTVGATEAFF
D gene: .; V gene: TRBV10-3; J gene: TRBJ1-2; CDR3 protein: CAISENANYGYTF
D gene: .; V gene: TRBV2; J gene: TRBJ2-5; CDR3 protein: CASRLRRQETQYF
D gene: TRBD1; V gene: TRBV30; J gene: TRBJ2-2; CDR3 protein: CAYKAPTGGDTGELFF
D gene: .; V gene: TRBV11-2; J gene: TRBJ2-1; CDR3 protein: CASSTTNFNEQFF
D gene: .; V gene: TRBV2; J gene: TRBJ1-1; CDR3 protein: CASSDGGAGQAFF
D gene: .; V gene: TRBV7-9; J gene: TRBJ1-1; CDR3 protein: CASSPTIGTEAFF
D gene: .; V gene: TRBV7-2; J gene: TRBJ1-3; CDR3 protein: CASSQQNTVSGNTIYF
D gene: .; V gene: TRBV5-1; J gene: TRBJ2-7; CDR3 protein: CASSLEVSYEQYF
D gene: .; V gene: TRBV15; J gene: TRBJ2-5; CDR3 protein: CATSKGRAGETQYF
D gene: TRBD2; V gene: TRBV6-6; J gene: TRBJ2-1; CDR3 protein: CASSRPSGRDNEQFF
D gene: .; V gene: TRBV7-3; J gene: TRBJ2-2; CDR3 protein: CASSLTAGNTGELFF
D gene: TRBD1; V gene: TRBV7-6; J gene: TRBJ1-1; CDR3 protein: CASSLIDRGVVFF
D gene: .; V gene: TRBV5-3; J gene: TRBJ2-7; CDR3 protein: CASSLGGADEQYF
D gene: .; V gene: TRBV6-5; J gene: TRBJ2-1; CDR3 protein: CASSYEDSYNEQFF
D gene: .; V gene: TRBV7-2; J gene: TRBJ2-4; CDR3 protein: CASSLDGNIQYF
D gene: .; V gene: TRBV28; J gene: TRBJ2-2; CDR3 protein: CASRLVSTGELFF
D gene: .; V gene: TRBV21-1; J gene: TRBJ2-2; CDR3 protein: CASSKALALRGLMIGELFF
D gene: .; V gene: TRBV9; J gene: TRBJ1-5; CDR3 protein: CASSVDTGNQPQHF